This T cell receptor beta chain was recorded in a study of PD-L1 blockade in urothelial cancer (dated by TCRdb to 2016 to 2017). Regarding the study in general: All patients started therapy in about 2014 and received atezolizumab 1,200 mg intravenously every 3 weeks. In the same patients who had TCR sequencing, pretreatment tumors also underwent whole exome sequencing and RNA sequencing. Twenty-five of 29 patients were males with bladder-origin urothelial cancer, and about 60% of the roughly 30 reported a prior smoking history. Pretreatment blood TCR-seq was available for under 35 patients, at least one posttreatment blood collection was obtained for 25 or so patients, and tumor TCR-seq was available for 25 or so patients. Blood samples were analyzed 3 weeks after the start of treatment (second dose) and 6 weeks after the start of treatment. The study was an exploratory multi-omic analysis of somatic, immune and clinical correlates of response to PD-L1 blockade with atezolizumab in urothelial cancer. Patients had an ECOG performance status of 0 or 1 and had received between 0 and 3 prior chemotherapy regimens. Pretreatment tumor samples and matched peripheral blood, collected serially before and after atezolizumab treatment, underwent TCR sequencing. Nine patients reached durable clinical benefit, while some 20 patients did not. Progression-free survival longer than 6 months counted as durable clinical benefit, and TCR features were additionally tested against both progression-free and overall survival. Blood samples gave median yields of approximately 130,000 T cells and over 80,000 unique TCRs, along with a median clonality of around 0.08.

The cohort included 25 to 30 patients with locally advanced or metastatic urothelial carcinoma who were treated at Memorial Sloan Kettering on a trial protocol. Peripheral blood mononuclear cells were collected pretreatment and during treatment, with between 1 and 8 total time points per patient. The Qiagen DNeasy Blood extraction kit was used to purify genomic DNA from total PBMCs and tumor samples. PBMCs were collected pretreatment and during treatment, and were isolated and stored as previously described. Broader findings and caveats from the paper: Because of the small sample size (n ≈ 31) and the many exploratory analyses performed, the results are intended to be regarded as hypothesis-generating. A pretreatment peripheral blood TCR clonality below the median was linked to improved progression-free and overall survival. Among patients with durable benefit, tumor-associated TCR clones showed greater expansion in peripheral blood 3 weeks after treatment started (n = 22, p = 0.022).

CDR1 and CDR2 (SEHNR, FQNEAQ) derive from the germline V gene (reference sequence). Here V drops 1 base and J drops 9 bases, and the junction holds 0 bases not matched to any gene. Counted from cysteine to phenylalanine, this CDR3 has 12 amino acids. The entry retains the CDR3 DNA only, 36 bases that are in frame from base 1. Concerning this clone: What this receptor recognizes is not known. No qualities accompany the bases; no much larger clone lies one base away.

To estimate absolute template abundance from read counts, synthetic TCR analog templates were spiked into each PCR. Using the immunoSEQ assay, TCRbeta CDR3 regions were amplified from genomic DNA with bias-controlled V and J gene primers. Rearranged TCRbeta segments were sequenced at approximately 20X coverage. Regarding the original processing steps: Clustering was used to correct sequencing errors, and CDR3s were annotated against IMGT to assign V, D and J genes. Only productive TCRbeta rearrangements were used in downstream analyses, excluding out-of-frame or stop-codon sequences. Clonality was computed as one minus Shannon entropy normalized by the log of the number of unique productive sequences. Clones differing between time points or between blood and tumor were identified using Fisher's exact test with Benjamini-Hochberg correction, with an adjusted p below 0.01 applied as the threshold. The table comes from immuneACCESS by way of TCRdb, which keeps in-frame sequences with V and J called. Part of the clones is missing from these tables; in studies checked, under half for an unresolved V gene and the rest for unknown reasons. D and trimming were read from the DNA, whereas the V and J calls and clone size are those reported in that table. In all, the sample holds 45,000 to 65,000 clones, and over 75% of those were seen once. 5% to 7.5% of the sample is held by the ten biggest clonotypes.

The input for sequencing was PBMCs, taken around atezolizumab (anti-PD-L1) treatment. The V and J segments used are TRBV7-9 and TRBJ2-1; 7 of the junction bases match TRBD2. The receptor comes from a man in his forties with urothelial cancer. CDR3 protein: CASSLGGGEQFF. The nucleotide sequence is given as TGTGCCAGCAGCTTAGGCGGGGGTGAGCAGTTCTTC.